The entry that follows covers one T cell receptor (beta chain) sequence. As originally analysed: The assay estimated nucleated cells by amplifying reference gene primers. Assay: immunoSEQ multiplex PCR; the TCRdb copy retains only in-frame clones and omits some. V and J calls and clone size come straight from that table; D and trimming were deduced from the DNA. This table holds 60,000 to 70,000 clones, almost 85% found once. These data originate in a study of blood T cell repertoires in COVID-19. Study context: From T cells, B-cell-depleted T cells, or PBMCs came the material, which was cDNA or gDNA.

The sequencing input was peripheral blood. The TCR was taken from a man in his fifties or sixties with acute or convalescent COVID-19.

CDR3 nucleotide sequence: TGTGCCAGCAGCCTATTAGCTAAAGTAGAGACCCAGTACTTC. This sequence encodes CASSLLAKVETQYF. This rearrangement joins TRBV11-2 to TRBJ2-5; D ambiguous. V was shortened by 5 bases and J by 4 bases, with 14 bases between the two germline ends. Germline V gene lookup returns CDR1 SGHAT and CDR2 FQNNGV. The CDR3 is 14 residues long.